Presented here are 20 T cell receptor beta chains from one specimen sequenced in a study of cytomegalovirus exposure and HLA in healthy donors. TCRdb's table, derived via immunoSEQ multiplex PCR, lists solely in-frame clones and lacks some. The sample records tens of thousands of clones, approximately 93% being singletons. Material for sequencing was PBMCs. These receptors all stem from a woman between 18 and 30 years old in good health and CMV-seronegative.

The V call is TRBV30, the J call TRBJ2-1, with 14 bases aligning to TRBD2. The CDR3 runs 15 residues. V was pared by 5 bases and J by 10 bases, with 10 bases of the junction left unmatched. Germline CDR1 reads GTSNPN; CDR2 reads SVGIG (reference sequence). CDR3 in amino acids: CAWEEGLAGVEEQFF. The CDR3 DNA is TGTGCCTGGGAGGAGGGACTAGCGGGAGTAGAGGAGCAGTTCTTC.

This chain connects TRBV19 to TRBJ2-1, with 7 bases lining up with TRBD2. Germline V gene sequence: CDR1 LNHDA, CDR2 SQIVND (reference sequence). The CDR3 consists of 15 residues. The junction had 4 bases not matched to a gene; V was cut back by 2 bases and J by 3 bases. CDR3 region: CASSISGVNYNEQFF. In nucleotides, the CDR3 is TGTGCCAGTAGTATAAGCGGGGTGAACTACAATGAGCAGTTCTTC.

The sample holds a few counts of this clone. The chain couples TRBV11-2 to TRBJ2-5; TRBD2 agrees at 8 bases. In germline, CDR1 is SGHAT, CDR2 FQNNGV. The CDR3 runs 18 residues. Trimming took 5 bases from V and 4 from J; bases not matched to a gene: 18. CDR3 sequence: CASSPPWAGGRLRETQYF. The CDR3 bases are TGTGCCAGCAGCCCCCCCTGGGCGGGGGGCCGATTACGAGAGACCCAGTACTTC.

Only one count was recorded for this clone. The gene calls are TRBV28 and TRBJ2-2, with a tentative D call TRBD1 (6 bases). The germline V and J ends were trimmed by 7 bases and 3 bases, with 12 bases remaining between them. Germline loops: CDR1 MDHEN, CDR2 SYDVKM. The CDR3 length is 14 residues. The CDR3 bases are TGTGCCAGCAACAGGGTGCAGGACACCGGGGAGCTGTTTTTT. Translating gives CASNRVQDTGELFF.

The chain recombines TRBV15 with TRBJ2-1, with a tentative D call TRBD2 (6 bases). The CDR3 loop spans 15 amino acids. Trimming stripped 8 bases from V and 2 bases from J, with 16 bases between. Germline lookup yields CDR1 LNHNV and CDR2 YYDKDF (reference sequence). This CDR3 is CATSAGRAPYNEQFF. CDR3 DNA sequence: TGTGCCACCTCTGCGGGGCGGGCCCCCTACAATGAGCAGTTCTTC.

This chain joins TRBV4-3 and TRBJ1-2; D perhaps matches TRBD1 (5 bases). Trimming removed 2 bases from V and 2 bases from J, with 18 bases in between. Germline assignment: CDR1 LGHNA and CDR2 YSLEER. This CDR3 spans 17 amino acids. This CDR3 is CASSQSPTPDTNYGYTF. The CDR3 bases are TGCGCCAGCAGCCAAAGCCCAACCCCGGACACCAACTATGGCTACACCTTC.

The chain joins TRBV13 to TRBJ1-6; D perhaps matches TRBD1 (5 bases). The germline V and J ends were trimmed by 0 bases and 7 bases, with 13 bases remaining between them. Germline values: CDR1 PRHDT, CDR2 FYEKMQ (reference sequence). CDR3 length equals 16 residues. The CDR3, as DNA: TGTGCCAGCAGCTTAGGTCCGGCCAGGGCAAATTCACCCCTCCACTTT. As protein: CASSLGPARANSPLHF.

The chain recombines TRBV7-8 with TRBJ1-4, with 8 positions matching TRBD1. V shed 5 bases, J shed 5 bases, and the junction held 7 bases outside the gene matches. CDR3 length: 15 residues. In germline, CDR1 is SGHVS, CDR2 FQNEAQ. This CDR3 reads CASSVRTGRNEKLFF. CDR3 nucleotides: TGTGCCAGCAGCGTTAGGACAGGGCGAAATGAAAAACTGTTTTTT.

The chain joins TRBV7-9 to TRBJ1-5; 9 bases align to TRBD1. In germline, CDR1 is SEHNR, CDR2 FQNEAQ (reference sequence). V shed 6 bases and J 8 bases; nucleotides not matched to a gene: 14. The CDR3 sequence is 16 residues long. CDR3 in DNA: TGTGCCAGCAGTAAGAGCGGGACAGGGCCCTGGGAGCCCCAGCATTTT. Its translation is CASSKSGTGPWEPQHF.

The V gene is TRBV5-1, the J gene TRBJ1-3; 9 nucleotides match TRBD1. Germline V gene data show CDR1 as SGHRS and CDR2 as YFSETQ. The V segment lost 4 bases and the J segment 5 bases; nucleotides outside the gene matches: 10. The CDR3 covers 16 residues. CDR3 residues: CASSQADRGIRNTIYF. In nucleotides, the CDR3 is TGCGCCAGCAGCCAAGCGGACAGGGGAATCAGAAACACCATATATTTT.

The chain employs TRBV2 and TRBJ2-3, with 10 bases that match TRBD2. Trimming removed 4 bases from V and 2 bases from J; junction bases left unmatched: 12. The CDR3 is 18 residues long. CDR1 SNHLY and CDR2 FYNNEI come from the germline V gene. The CDR3, as DNA: TGTGCCAGCAGTGGGGGAACTAGCGGGATCTGGGCCACAGATACGCAGTATTTT. It translates to CASSGGTSGIWATDTQYF.

V usage is TRBV2 and J usage is TRBJ1-2; 8 bases line up with TRBD1. This CDR3 is built from 13 residues. J was trimmed by 8 bases and V by 5 bases; bases with no gene match: 7. Germline loops: CDR1 SNHLY, CDR2 FYNNEI. The CDR3 DNA sequence: TGTGCCAGCAGTCGGACAGGGTCTATAGGCTACACCTTC. Its protein product is CASSRTGSIGYTF. Full variable domain (missing parts from reference TRBV2 and TRBJ1-2): EPEVTQTPSHQVTQMGQEVILRCVPISNHLYFYWYRQILGQKVEFLVSFYNNEISEKSEIFDDQFSVERPDGSNFTLKIRSTKLEDSAMYFCASSRTGSIGYTFGSGTRLTVV.

V and J are TRBV5-8 and TRBJ2-7, with D maybe TRBD1 (6 bases). Trimming removed 2 bases at V and 2 bases at J, with 11 bases between. The CDR3 runs 14 residues. The V gene's germline CDR1 is SGHTS and CDR2 YDEGEE. CDR3 residues: CASSFPGEAYEQYF. CDR3 DNA: TGTGCCAGCAGCTTCCCAGGGGAAGCCTACGAGCAGTACTTC.

The chain combines TRBV28 with TRBJ1-2; no firm D call. This CDR3 has 15 residues. Trimming left V 4 bases short and J 2 bases short, with 14 bases between. Looked up from germline, CDR1 is MDHEN and CDR2 is SYDVKM. The CDR3 DNA follows: TGTGCCAGCAGTTCCCCAGTACTAGGGAACTATGGCTACACCTTC. It encodes CASSSPVLGNYGYTF.

The rearrangement links TRBV6-5 to TRBJ1-3; maybe TRBD1 (6 bases). The germline gives CDR1 MNHEY, CDR2 SVGAGI. The CDR3 has 14 amino acids. V lost 7 bases to trimming and J lost 5 bases, with 15 bases between them. The CDR3 here is CASKKQGKRNTIYF. In DNA form, the CDR3 reads TGTGCCAGCAAAAAACAGGGTAAACGAAACACCATATATTTT.

This chain connects TRBV7-9 to TRBJ1-1; tentatively, D is TRBD1 (5 bases). V lost 2 bases to trimming and J lost 0 bases, with 7 bases between them. Germline lookup yields CDR1 SEHNR and CDR2 FQNEAQ (reference sequence). The CDR3 covers 14 residues. The CDR3 loop reads CASSLRGMNTEAFF. The CDR3 nucleotides read TGTGCCAGCAGCTTACGGGGGATGAACACTGAAGCTTTCTTT.

The genes are TRBV7-2 and TRBJ2-2, with D possibly being TRBD1 (7 bases). The ends were cut back, 5 bases at V and 7 bases at J, with 23 bases in the middle. This CDR3 has 17 amino acids. Germline V gene sequence: CDR1 SGHTA, CDR2 FQGNSA. CDR3 residues: CASSTPPGRGVGGELFF. The CDR3 DNA reads TGTGCCAGCAGCACCCCGCCAGGCAGGGGGGTCGGCGGGGAGCTGTTTTTT.

This rearrangement joins TRBV6-5 to TRBJ1-4; TRBD1 matches 9 bases. Per germline, CDR1 MNHEY and CDR2 SVGAGI. With 5 bases clipped from V and 5 bases from J, the junction kept 3 bases outside the gene matches. There are 14 residues in the CDR3. The chain's CDR3 is CASSRQGGNEKLFF. DNA for the CDR3: TGTGCCAGCAGTCGACAGGGGGGGAATGAAAAACTGTTTTTT.

This clone was seen a handful of times. This chain connects TRBV7-9 to TRBJ2-3; perhaps TRBD1 as D (6 bases). The V end was cut by 1 base, the J end by 0 bases, with 14 bases between. Germline values: CDR1 SEHNR, CDR2 FQNEAQ (reference sequence). The CDR3 totals 17 residues. The DNA of the CDR3 is TGTGCCAGCAGCTTAGTAGGGGGTGCGGTTAGCACAGATACGCAGTATTTT. Translated, it gives CASSLVGGAVSTDTQYF. Variable domain in full (rest from reference TRBV7-9 and TRBJ2-3): DTGVSQNPRHKITKRGQNVTFRCDPISEHNRLYWYRQTLGQGPEFLTYFQNEAQLEKSRLLSDRFSAERPKGSFSTLEIQRTEQGDSAMYLCASSLVGGAVSTDTQYFGPGTRLTVL.

This clone was recorded once. The rearrangement links TRBV2 to TRBJ2-1; tentative D call: TRBD1 (6 bases). Germline V gives CDR1 SNHLY, CDR2 FYNNEI. V lost 4 bases, J lost 6 bases, and 22 bases lay in between. CDR3 size: 17 residues. CDR3: CASSVGRRTAYSNEQFF. CDR3 DNA: TGTGCCAGCAGTGTTGGGCGACGGACAGCCTACTCCAATGAGCAGTTCTTC.